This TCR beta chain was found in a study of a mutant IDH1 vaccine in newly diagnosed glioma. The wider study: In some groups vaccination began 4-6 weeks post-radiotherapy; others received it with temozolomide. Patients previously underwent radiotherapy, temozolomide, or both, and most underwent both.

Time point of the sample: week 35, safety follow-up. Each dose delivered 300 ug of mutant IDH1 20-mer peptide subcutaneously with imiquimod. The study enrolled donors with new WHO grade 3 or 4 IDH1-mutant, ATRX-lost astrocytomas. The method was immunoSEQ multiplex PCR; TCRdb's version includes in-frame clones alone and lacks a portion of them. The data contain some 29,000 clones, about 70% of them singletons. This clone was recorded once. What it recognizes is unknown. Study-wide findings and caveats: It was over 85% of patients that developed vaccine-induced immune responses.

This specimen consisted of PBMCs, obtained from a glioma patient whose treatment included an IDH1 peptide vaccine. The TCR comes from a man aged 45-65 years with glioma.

CDR3: CSVEDPGRYGYTF. The CDR3 DNA reads as TGCAGCGTTGAAGACCCTGGGAGGTATGGCTACACCTTC. This chain connects TRBV29-1 to TRBJ1-2; D gene unclear. With 0 bases removed from V and 5 bases from J, the gap between germline ends came to 10 bases. CDR1 is SQVTM and CDR2 is ANQGSEA in the germline V gene. The CDR3 covers 13 residues.